This T cell receptor beta chain was found in a study of read filtering for tumor transcriptome and immune sequencing. Study-level background: Among patients, approximately 16 were male and more than 11 female, aged about 40 to 90 (mean around 66). Whole-transcriptome libraries were prepared after DNase treatment.

This CDR3 contains 14 residues. Germline assignment: CDR1 MDHEN and CDR2 SYDVKM. With 3 bases removed from V and 5 bases from J, the gap between germline ends came to 10 bases. From about 0.4 ug of RNA, a library with molecular barcoded alpha/delta and beta/gamma adaptors was made. Each CDR3 protein gets one entry after TCRdb re-called the reads with MiXCR. This table holds approximately 20,000 distinct CDR3 sequences, over 20% found once. This clonotype was picked up a small number of times. Its specificity is unknown. Given a much more abundant clone one base away, this may be a read error. Whole-study findings and limits: RNA-seq captured clonotypes less deeply and reliably than IR-seq. In IR-seq, single-read clonotypes were roughly 82% of clonotypes but 3% to 3.5% of reads.

The V and J genes are TRBV28 and TRBJ1-4; the D is unclear. The TCR originated in a donor aged 40 or over with multiple myeloma. Sequencing input: a population of CD138-negative cells sorted from bone marrow. In nucleotides, the CDR3 is TGTGCCAGCAGTTTGGCGCGGCTAAATGAAAAACTGTTTTTT. It yields the protein CASSLARLNEKLFF.